Listed below are T cell receptor beta chains from one sample, sequenced in a study of graft-versus-host responses after intestinal transplantation. The method was immunoSEQ multiplex PCR; TCRdb's version includes in-frame clones alone and lacks a portion of them. The sample includes some 83,000 clones, 91% seen only once; the top ten take approximately 0.1%. These receptors lack a known antigen. The sample here was unstimulated CD4+ T cells sorted from spleen or lymph node cells, taken before intestinal transplant. These receptor sequences come from a human donor who received an intestinal transplant. Both conserved end residues are part of each CDR3. Fields, in order: CDR3 length, D gene, clone size, J gene, V gene, CDR3 protein, CDR3 DNA. A D gene is named only where the DNA matches it firmly. Clone size, where shown, is once, few, many, or a class for clones that have expanded.

15,NA,NA,TRBJ1-1,TRBV12-2,CASRLKQAGPTEAFF,TGTGCAAGTCGCTTAAAGCAGGCAGGGCCCACTGAAGCTTTCTTT
14,NA,once,TRBJ1-2,TRBV5-1,CASRGGGANYGYTF,TGCGCCAGCAGAGGGGGGGGAGCTAACTATGGCTACACCTTC
14,NA,NA,TRBJ1-2,TRBV7-2,CASSPGTVTIGYTF,TGTGCCAGCAGCCCTGGGACTGTGACGATTGGCTACACCTTC
14,NA,NA,TRBJ1-2,TRBV15,CATSRDFTEYGYTF,TGTGCCACCAGCAGAGATTTTACTGAGTATGGCTACACCTTC
16,TRBD1,once,TRBJ2-7,TRBV7-2,CASSLRTGTGGYEQYF,TGTGCCAGCAGCCTCAGAACCGGGACAGGGGGGTACGAGCAGTACTTC
14,NA,NA,TRBJ2-5,TRBV7-2,CASSGGGAGETQYF,TGTGCCAGCAGCGGAGGCGGGGCCGGGGAGACCCAGTACTTC
13,TRBD1,NA,TRBJ2-7,TRBV7-2,CASGRQGSYEQYF,TGTGCCAGCGGGAGACAGGGCTCCTACGAGCAGTACTTC
15,TRBD1,NA,TRBJ2-7,TRBV5-4,CASSQQGSLFYEQYF,TGTGCCAGCAGCCAACAGGGGAGCCTCTTCTACGAGCAGTACTTC
15,NA,NA,TRBJ1-1,TRBV4-3,CASSQAFRGATEAFF,TGCGCCAGCAGCCAAGCCTTTCGGGGGGCGACTGAAGCTTTCTTT
13,TRBD1,NA,TRBJ1-2,TRBV18,CASSQGANYGYTF,TGTGCCAGCTCACAGGGGGCGAACTATGGCTACACCTTC
16,NA,NA,TRBJ1-2,TRBV4-3,CASSQDNVSPNYGYTF,TGCGCCAGCAGCCAAGATAATGTGAGTCCCAACTATGGCTACACCTTC
12,NA,NA,TRBJ1-1,TRBV7-2,CASSLPRTEAFF,TGTGCCAGCAGCTTGCCTAGGACAGAAGCTTTCTTT
19,TRBD2,NA,TRBJ2-1,TRBV4-2,CASSRRTSGGPSSYNEQFF,TGTGCCAGCAGCCGCCGGACTAGCGGGGGCCCCTCCTCCTACAATGAGCAGTTCTTC
14,TRBD1,NA,TRBJ1-6,TRBV28,CATQRQGWDSPLHF,TGTGCCACCCAAAGACAGGGGTGGGATTCACCCCTCCACTTT
14,NA,NA,TRBJ1-6,TRBV7-9,CASSPGQSKGPLHF,TGTGCCAGCAGCCCAGGACAGTCTAAGGGGCCCCTCCACTTT
18,TRBD1,NA,TRBJ1-3,TRBV7-8,CASSLRDRGRFDGNTIYF,TGTGCCAGCAGCCTTAGGGACAGGGGGCGATTCGACGGAAACACCATATATTTT
13,TRBD1,once,TRBJ2-7,TRBV7-9,CASSRTGSYEQYF,TGTGCCAGCAGCCGGACAGGATCCTACGAGCAGTACTTC
14,NA,few,TRBJ1-1,TRBV9,CASSVGGMNTEAFF,TGTGCCAGCAGCGTCGGAGGGATGAACACTGAAGCTTTCTTT
13,TRBD1,NA,TRBJ1-2,TRBV6-6,CASSYSQGYGYTF,TGTGCCAGCAGTTATTCACAGGGGTATGGCTACACCTTC
15,TRBD1,NA,TRBJ1-1,TRBV7-9,CASSTWTGGGTEAFF,TGTGCCAGCAGCACTTGGACAGGGGGAGGTACTGAAGCTTTCTTT
15,TRBD1,NA,TRBJ1-5,TRBV9,CASSVGQGADQPQHF,TGTGCCAGCAGCGTAGGACAGGGGGCCGATCAGCCCCAGCATTTT
18,NA,NA,TRBJ1-6,TRBV19,CASSPTLQGSSYNSPLHF,TGTGCCAGTAGTCCCACCCTTCAGGGAAGCTCCTATAATTCACCCCTCCACTTT
14,TRBD1,NA,TRBJ1-3,TRBV6-5,CASSQGAGGNTIYF,TGTGCCAGCAGTCAGGGGGCAGGAGGAAACACCATATATTTT
15,NA,NA,TRBJ2-3,TRBV2,CASSEGPRGTDTQYF,TGTGCCAGCAGTGAGGGCCCCAGGGGCACAGATACGCAGTATTTT
14,NA,NA,TRBJ2-7,TRBV6-5,CASSPPGLPYEQYF,TGTGCCAGCAGCCCACCGGGACTTCCCTACGAGCAGTACTTC
14,NA,NA,TRBJ1-6,TRBV30,CAWSSEVYNSPLHF,TGTGCCTGGAGTTCGGAGGTTTATAATTCACCCCTCCACTTT
13,NA,NA,TRBJ1-6,TRBV11-2,CASVQGYNSPLHF,TGTGCCAGCGTTCAGGGTTATAATTCACCCCTCCACTTT
14,NA,few,TRBJ1-2,TRBV7-2,CASSLAGGNYGYTF,TGTGCCAGCAGCTTAGCGGGGGGAAACTATGGCTACACCTTC
13,NA,once,TRBJ1-1,TRBV6-6,CASRPTGSTEAFF,TGTGCCAGCAGACCAACAGGGAGCACTGAAGCTTTCTTT
14,NA,NA,TRBJ1-2,TRBV9,CASSPGQPIYGYTF,TGTGCCAGCAGCCCAGGACAGCCCATCTATGGCTACACCTTC
17,TRBD2,NA,TRBJ2-3,TRBV19,CASSKRTSGGRTDTQYF,TGTGCCAGTAGTAAAAGGACTAGCGGGGGCCGCACAGATACGCAGTATTTT
12,NA,once,TRBJ1-2,TRBV18,CASSAGPEGYTF,TGTGCCAGCTCCGCGGGTCCCGAGGGCTACACCTTC
15,TRBD2,few,TRBJ2-3,TRBV9,CASSVVSGGADTQYF,TGTGCCAGCAGCGTAGTGAGCGGGGGGGCAGATACGCAGTATTTT
16,NA,NA,TRBJ1-4,TRBV2,CASTGPSGRGNEKLFF,TGTGCCAGCACCGGGCCCAGCGGGAGGGGGAATGAAAAACTGTTTTTT
16,TRBD1,NA,TRBJ1-2,TRBV7-9,CASSLAVSGTGFSYTF,TGTGCCAGCAGCTTAGCGGTCTCCGGGACAGGGTTTAGCTACACCTTC
16,NA,NA,TRBJ1-2,TRBV7-9,CASSTPGGRANYGYTF,TGTGCCAGCAGCACCCCGGGCGGGAGAGCTAACTATGGCTACACCTTC
12,NA,NA,TRBJ2-7,TRBV12-2,CASRHEHYEQYF,TGTGCAAGTCGCCATGAGCACTACGAGCAGTACTTC
11,NA,NA,TRBJ1-4,TRBV30,CAWSRGEKLFF,TGTGCCTGGTCAAGGGGTGAAAAACTGTTTTTT
16,TRBD1,NA,TRBJ1-1,TRBV7-9,CASSDLDRGRNTEAFF,TGTGCCAGCAGCGATCTAGACAGGGGGCGGAACACTGAAGCTTTCTTT
14,NA,NA,TRBJ1-2,TRBV4-3,CASSQEDRSGGYTF,TGCGCCAGCAGCCAAGAAGATCGTTCCGGTGGCTACACCTTC
16,NA,NA,TRBJ2-7,TRBV30,CASTHFQTGPAYEQYF,TGTGCCTCTACTCACTTCCAGACAGGACCTGCCTACGAGCAGTACTTC
16,TRBD2,NA,TRBJ2-3,TRBV5-1,CASSLALAGGTDTQYF,TGCGCCAGCAGCTTAGCCTTGGCGGGGGGCACAGATACGCAGTATTTT
20,TRBD2,NA,TRBJ2-3,TRBV11-3,CASSLFIRLAGGPSTDTQYF,TGTGCCAGCAGCTTATTTATAAGACTAGCGGGGGGACCTAGCACAGATACGCAGTATTTT
13,NA,NA,TRBJ2-5,TRBV30,CAWSLYRKETQYF,TGTGCCTGGAGCCTATACAGGAAAGAGACCCAGTACTTC
13,NA,NA,TRBJ2-7,TRBV27,CASSPDNSYEQYF,TGTGCCAGCAGCCCCGACAACTCCTACGAGCAGTACTTC
15,NA,NA,TRBJ1-4,TRBV30,CAWSGAGTPNEKLFF,TGTGCCTGGAGTGGGGCAGGGACTCCTAATGAAAAACTGTTTTTT
13,NA,NA,TRBJ1-1,TRBV7-2,CASSVVSNTEAFF,TGTGCCAGCAGCGTTGTCTCGAACACTGAAGCTTTCTTT
15,NA,NA,TRBJ2-1,TRBV29-1,CSVEDQLADYNEQFF,TGCAGCGTTGAAGATCAACTAGCCGACTACAATGAGCAGTTCTTC
11,NA,few,TRBJ2-7,TRBV2,CASSDSGEQYF,TGTGCCAGCAGTGATAGTGGCGAGCAGTACTTC
12,TRBD1,NA,TRBJ1-1,TRBV30,CAWGRGSTEAFF,TGTGCCTGGGGCAGGGGGAGCACTGAAGCTTTCTTT
15,TRBD1,NA,TRBJ2-7,TRBV18,CASSPPGQPSYEQYF,TGTGCCAGCTCACCACCGGGACAGCCCTCCTACGAGCAGTACTTC
14,NA,few,TRBJ2-2,TRBV29-1,CSATKTGNTGELFF,TGCAGCGCCACAAAGACAGGGAACACCGGGGAGCTGTTTTTT
15,NA,NA,TRBJ2-7,TRBV4-3,CASSQGAGAAYEQYF,TGCGCCAGCAGCCAAGGTGCAGGGGCGGCCTACGAGCAGTACTTC
15,TRBD1,NA,TRBJ1-2,TRBV9,CASSLRLGGEHGYTF,TGTGCCAGCAGCCTCCGTTTAGGGGGCGAACATGGCTACACCTTC